This TCR beta chain was observed in a study of shared clonotypes between healthy human individuals. On this clone: Antigen: not known.

Sequenced by immunoSEQ multiplex PCR; TCRdb stores in-frame clones only, minus some. The repertoire includes millions of clones, 90% to 95% of them detected once, and over 0.12% sits in the top ten. V lost 2 bases, J lost 5 bases, and 16 bases lay in between. This CDR3 is 16 amino acids long. Germline lookup yields CDR1 MNHEY and CDR2 SVGAGI. Study results and limitations: Sorted-subset sequencing was shown by rarefaction to be incomplete despite large depth. Represented diversity, genetic and exposure-history alike, was limited by few donors. Researchers found naive subsets generally carried larger estimated richness than memory subsets.

Input material: naive CD4+ T cells sorted from blood. The subset is: CD45RA+ positively selected. The chain carries TRBV6-5 and TRBJ1-3; the D gene is possibly TRBD1 (5 bases). The TCR sequence derives from a man in his late teens or twenties in good health. DNA for the CDR3: TGTGCCAGCAGTTACGGGCGAAGGGGCACACGAAACACCATATATTTT. Translation: CASSYGRRGTRNTIYF.